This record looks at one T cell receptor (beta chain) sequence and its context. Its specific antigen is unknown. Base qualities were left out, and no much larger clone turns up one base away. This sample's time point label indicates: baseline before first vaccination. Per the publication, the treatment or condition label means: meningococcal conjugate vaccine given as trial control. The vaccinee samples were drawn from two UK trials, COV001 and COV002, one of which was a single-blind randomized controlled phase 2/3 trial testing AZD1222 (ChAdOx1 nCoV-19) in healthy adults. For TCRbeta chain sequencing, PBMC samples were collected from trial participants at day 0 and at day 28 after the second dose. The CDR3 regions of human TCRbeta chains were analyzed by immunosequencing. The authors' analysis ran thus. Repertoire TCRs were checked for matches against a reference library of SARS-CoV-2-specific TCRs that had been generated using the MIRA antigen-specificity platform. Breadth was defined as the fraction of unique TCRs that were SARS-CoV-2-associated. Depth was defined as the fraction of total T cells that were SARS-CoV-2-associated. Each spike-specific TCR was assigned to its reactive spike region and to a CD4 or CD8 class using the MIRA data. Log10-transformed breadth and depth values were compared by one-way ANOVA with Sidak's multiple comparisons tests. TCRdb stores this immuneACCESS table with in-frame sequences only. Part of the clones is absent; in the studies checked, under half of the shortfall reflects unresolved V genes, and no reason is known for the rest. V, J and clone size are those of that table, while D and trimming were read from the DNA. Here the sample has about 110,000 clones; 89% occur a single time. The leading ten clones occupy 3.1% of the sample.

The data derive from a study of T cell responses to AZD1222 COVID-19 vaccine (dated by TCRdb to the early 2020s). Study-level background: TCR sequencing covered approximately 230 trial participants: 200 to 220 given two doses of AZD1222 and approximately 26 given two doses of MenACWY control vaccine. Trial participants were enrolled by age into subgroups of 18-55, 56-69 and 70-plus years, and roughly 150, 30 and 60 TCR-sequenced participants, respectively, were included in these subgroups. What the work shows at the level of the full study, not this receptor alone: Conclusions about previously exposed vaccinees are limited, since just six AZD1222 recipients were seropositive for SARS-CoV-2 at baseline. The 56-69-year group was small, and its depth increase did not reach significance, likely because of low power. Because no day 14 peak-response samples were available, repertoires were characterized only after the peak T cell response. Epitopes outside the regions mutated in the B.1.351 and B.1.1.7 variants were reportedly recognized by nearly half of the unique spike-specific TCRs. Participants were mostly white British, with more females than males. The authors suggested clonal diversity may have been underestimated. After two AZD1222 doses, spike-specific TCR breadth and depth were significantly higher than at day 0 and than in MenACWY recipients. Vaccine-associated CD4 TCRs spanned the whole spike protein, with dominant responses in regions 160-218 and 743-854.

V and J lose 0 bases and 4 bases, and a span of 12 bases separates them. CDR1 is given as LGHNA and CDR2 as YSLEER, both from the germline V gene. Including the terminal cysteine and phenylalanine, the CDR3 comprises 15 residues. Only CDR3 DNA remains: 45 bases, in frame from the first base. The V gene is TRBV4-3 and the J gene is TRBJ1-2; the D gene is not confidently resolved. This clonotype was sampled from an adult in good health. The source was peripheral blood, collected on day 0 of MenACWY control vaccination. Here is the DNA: TGCGCCAGCAGCCAAGATCAAGGGTCGGGCTATGGCTACACCTTC. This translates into CASSQDQGSGYGYTF.